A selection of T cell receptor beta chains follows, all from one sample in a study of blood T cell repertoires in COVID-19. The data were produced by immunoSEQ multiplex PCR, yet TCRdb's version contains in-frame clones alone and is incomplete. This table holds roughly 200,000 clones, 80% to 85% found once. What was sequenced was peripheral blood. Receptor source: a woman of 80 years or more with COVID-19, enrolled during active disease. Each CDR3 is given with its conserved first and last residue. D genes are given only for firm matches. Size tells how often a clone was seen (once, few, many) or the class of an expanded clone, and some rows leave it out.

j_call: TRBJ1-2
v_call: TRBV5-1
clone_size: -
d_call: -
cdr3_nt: TGCGCCAGCAGCTTCGGGGGAGTCAACTATGGCTACACCTTC
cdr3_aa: CASSFGGVNYGYTF

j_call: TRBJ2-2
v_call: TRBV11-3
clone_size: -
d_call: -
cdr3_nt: TGTGCCAGCAGCTTCGACAGCTCGAACACCGGGGAGCTGTTTTTT
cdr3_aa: CASSFDSSNTGELFF

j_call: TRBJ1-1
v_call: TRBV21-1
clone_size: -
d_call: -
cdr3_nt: TGTGCCAGCAATTTAAAGGGGGGGATCACTGAAGCTTTCTTT
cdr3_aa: CASNLKGGITEAFF

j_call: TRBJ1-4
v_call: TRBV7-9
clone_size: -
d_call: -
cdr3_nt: TGTGCCAGCAGCTTCGGGAAGAATGAAAAACTGTTTTTT
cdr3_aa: CASSFGKNEKLFF

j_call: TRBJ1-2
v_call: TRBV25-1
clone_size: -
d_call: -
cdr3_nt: TGTGCCAGCAGTACAGAACGAAGTTATGGCTACACCTTC
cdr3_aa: CASSTERSYGYTF

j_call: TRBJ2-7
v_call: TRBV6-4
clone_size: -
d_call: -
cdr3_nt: TGTGCCAGCAGACCCGGGACTCGAGCAAGAGTCTACGAGCAGTACTTC
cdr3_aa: CASRPGTRARVYEQYF

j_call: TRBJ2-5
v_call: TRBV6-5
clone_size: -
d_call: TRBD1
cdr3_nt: TGTGCCAGCCGGGGGACAGGGGTAGTGGAGACCCAGTACTTC
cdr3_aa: CASRGTGVVETQYF

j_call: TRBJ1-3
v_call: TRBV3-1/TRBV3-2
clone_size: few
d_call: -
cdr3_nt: TGTGCCAGCAGCCAAGAGTCCTCCAGGGGTGGAAACACCATATATTTT
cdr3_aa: CASSQESSRGGNTIYF

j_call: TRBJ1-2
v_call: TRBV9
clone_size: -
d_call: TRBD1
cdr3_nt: TGTGCCAGCAGCGTCACAGGGGCTAACTATGGCTACACCTTC
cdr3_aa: CASSVTGANYGYTF

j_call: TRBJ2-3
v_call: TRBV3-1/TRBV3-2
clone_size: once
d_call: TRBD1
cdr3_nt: TGTGCCAGCAGCCCGACAGGGCCTACAGATACGCAGTATTTT
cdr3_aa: CASSPTGPTDTQYF